The clone carrying this TCR beta chain was counted a single time. The target antigen is unknown. Other nucleotide sequences from this sample produce the same CDR3. Cells designated naive CD8 were CD45RO-negative and were positively selected for CCR7, with terminally differentiated effector memory CD45RA+ cells excluded. The ends were cut back, 1 base at V and 1 base at J, with 9 bases in the middle. The CDR3 contains 15 residues. Germline V lookup: CDR1 SGHRS, CDR2 YFSETQ. The method was immunoSEQ multiplex PCR; TCRdb's version includes in-frame clones alone and lacks a portion of them. The sample carries about 2.1 million clones, over 85% recorded once. The source of the sample is a study of shared clonotypes between healthy human individuals. Study-wide results and caveats: Some naive CD4 clonotypes, roughly 5%, turned up in common across a few donors.

The sample was naive CD8+ T cells from PBMCs. This sequence was found in a man aged 18 to 30 in good health. Some clones in this sample may be carry-over from other donors' samples. The chain joins TRBV5-1 to TRBJ2-1; the D gene is possibly TRBD1 (6 bases). The CDR3, as DNA: TGCGCCAGCAGCTTGAATAGGGGGTCCTACAATGAGCAGTTCTTC. This sequence encodes CASSLNRGSYNEQFF. The variable domain in full, with the rest retrieved from reference TRBV5-1 and TRBJ2-1, is KAGVTQTPRYLIKTRGQQVTLSCSPISGHRSVSWYQQTPGQGLQFLFEYFSETQRNKGNFPGRFSGRQFSNSRSEMNVSTLELGDSALYLCASSLNRGSYNEQFFGPGTRLTVL.